Here is one T cell receptor beta chain with its context. Using immunoSEQ multiplex PCR, the repertoire was profiled, and TCRdb retains in-frame clones only, with some absent. The sample holds approximately 41,000 clones; about 90% are singletons and the top ten take under 0.75%. Germline V gives CDR1 LNHNV, CDR2 YYDKDF (reference sequence). The ends were cut back, 3 bases at V and 4 bases at J, with 10 bases in the middle. The CDR3 totals 14 residues. The entry originates in a study of T cell changes during pregnancy in multiple sclerosis. The gene calls are TRBV15 and TRBJ1-5; the D is unclear. The sequence derives from a female donor in good health, enrolled as a control in a pregnancy study. The material sequenced was CD4+ T cells from peripheral blood mononuclear cells, taken in the second trimester of pregnancy. The CDR3 DNA reads TGTGCCACCAGCAGTAGCCGGATTAATCAGCCCCAGCATTTT. It codes for CATSSSRINQPQHF.